These 24 T cell receptor beta chains came from one sample sequenced in a study of cytotoxic CD8 clonotypes in ibrutinib-treated CLL. Profiling relied on immunoSEQ multiplex PCR, and the TCRdb table lists in-frame clones only, not all of them. The sample holds almost 250,000 clones, 70% seen once. This material consisted of PBMCs, taken after 24 months of ibrutinib treatment. The receptor set was obtained from a human donor with chronic lymphocytic leukemia.

The CDR3 reads CASRPSHGPGGDEQYF. CDR3 nucleotide sequence: TGTGCCAGCAGGCCCTCTCACGGACCGGGAGGGGACGAGCAGTACTTC. This chain links TRBV28 with TRBJ2-7, with TRBD2 identical over 8 bases. V gave up 6 bases and J gave up 5 bases; unmatched junction bases: 15. This CDR3 has 16 residues. Germline values: CDR1 MDHEN, CDR2 SYDVKM.

This chain uses TRBV11-2 with TRBJ2-2, with D perhaps given as TRBD1 or TRBD2 (5 bases each). This CDR3 region has 15 residues. V dropped 6 bases and J dropped 1 base, with 12 bases sitting between them. Germline-derived CDR1 and CDR2 are SGHAT and FQNNGV. As DNA, the CDR3 is TGTGCCAGCAGTAAAGGGACGATGAACACCGGGGAGCTGTTTTTT. As protein: CASSKGTMNTGELFF.

This chain joins TRBV25-1 and TRBJ2-5; the D gene is possibly TRBD1 (5 bases). The CDR3 runs 15 residues. Between the trimmed V and J ends, which lost 6 bases and 4 bases, there was a span of 18 bases. Germline V lookup: CDR1 MGHDK, CDR2 SYGVNS. Here the CDR3 reads CASSPISGQRETQYF. As DNA, the CDR3 is TGTGCCAGCAGCCCCATATCAGGGCAGAGAGAGACCCAGTACTTC.

Relative to its sample, this clone is large. The V call is TRBV7-8, the J call TRBJ2-7; TRBD1 is a possible D gene (5 bases). V lost 2 bases and J lost 3, with 14 bases in between. This CDR3 comprises 15 residues. Germline CDR1 SGHVS, CDR2 FQNEAQ. The CDR3 DNA sequence: TGTGCCAGCAGCTTAAACCCAGGGTCACTCTACGAGCAGTACTTC. Amino acids: CASSLNPGSLYEQYF.

This clone was picked up a small number of times. The J gene is TRBJ1-2, the V gene TRBV15, with 7 bases that match TRBD1. The CDR3 totals 18 residues. J was trimmed by 2 bases and V by 0 bases; bases with no gene match: 12. Germline loops: CDR1 LNHNV, CDR2 YYDKDF (reference sequence). CDR3 region: CATSRDLWVEDRNYGYTF. The CDR3 region has the DNA TGTGCCACCAGCAGAGACCTGTGGGTTGAGGACAGGAACTATGGCTACACCTTC.

This clone was detected a few times. V gene TRBV28 combines with J gene TRBJ1-5; D possibly corresponds to TRBD1 (6 bases). In germline, CDR1 is MDHEN, CDR2 SYDVKM. V was shortened by 5 bases and J by 2 bases, with 10 bases between the two germline ends. CDR3 length equals 14 residues. The CDR3 DNA follows: TGTGCCAGCAGTAGACAGGTCGGCAATCAGCCCCAGCATTTT. It is translated as CASSRQVGNQPQHF.

V usage is TRBV5-8 and J usage is TRBJ1-5; D perhaps matches TRBD1 (5 bases). The CDR3 spans 17 residues. The germline V gene encodes CDR1 SGHTS and CDR2 YDEGEE. The ends were cut back, 0 bases at V and 11 bases at J, with 24 bases in the middle. The CDR3 reads CASSLVEGPGTSVTQHF. The CDR3 DNA is TGTGCCAGCAGCTTGGTAGAGGGGCCAGGCACTAGTGTGACCCAGCATTTT.

This clone was found a few times. The chain has TRBV6-5 and TRBJ1-1; 7 bases map to TRBD1. Per the germline V gene, CDR1 is MNHEY and CDR2 is SVGAGI. CDR3 size: 14 residues. Germline trimming cut 2 bases from V and 4 bases from J; bases unmatched to any gene: 4. The CDR3 is CASSYAGGTTEAFF. The CDR3 nucleotides read TGTGCCAGCAGTTACGCAGGGGGGACCACTGAAGCTTTCTTT.

The rearrangement uses TRBV19 and TRBJ2-7; either TRBD1 or TRBD2 may fit D (5 bases each). This CDR3 contains 15 residues. Germline V gene sequence: CDR1 LNHDA, CDR2 SQIVND (reference sequence). V was trimmed by 5 bases and J by 0 bases, leaving 14 bases between them. CDR3 amino acids: CASSPGPLSSYEQYF. The DNA for the CDR3 is TGTGCCAGTAGTCCGGGACCCCTCAGCTCCTACGAGCAGTACTTC. Based on the CDR3 plus reference TRBV19 and TRBJ2-7, the full variable domain is DGGITQSPKYLFRKEGQNVTLSCEQNLNHDAMYWYRQDPGQGLRLIYYSQIVNDFQKGDIAEGYSVSREKKESFPLTVTSAQKNPTAFYLCASSPGPLSSYEQYFGPGTRLTVT.

The J gene is TRBJ1-1, the V gene TRBV5-5, with no clear D. V shed 1 base and J shed 7 bases, with 8 bases lying between them. This CDR3 comprises 12 residues. The germline V gene encodes CDR1 SGHKS and CDR2 YYEKEE (reference sequence). The CDR3, as DNA: TGTGCCAGCAGCTTGTATGAGGGTGAAGCTTTCTTT. Translation: CASSLYEGEAFF.

The V and J genes are TRBV2 and TRBJ2-7; a possible D gene is TRBD2 (6 bases). Germline-derived CDR1 and CDR2 are SNHLY and FYNNEI. The germline V and J ends were trimmed by 7 bases and 0 bases, with 16 bases remaining between them. This CDR3 has 15 amino acids. The CDR3 bases are TGTGCCAGCACCCGGGACTCCAGGAGCTCCTACGAGCAGTACTTC. This gives the protein CASTRDSRSSYEQYF.

The J gene is TRBJ2-1, the V gene TRBV7-6; D is possibly TRBD1 or TRBD2 (5 bases each). CDR1 is SGHVS and CDR2 is FNYEAQ in the germline V gene. V was trimmed by 5 bases and J by 11 bases, leaving 16 bases between them. The CDR3 sequence is 13 residues long. CDR3 region: CASSESGAFQQFF. CDR3 bases: TGTGCCAGCAGCGAGTCCGGGGCTTTTCAGCAGTTCTTC.

The chain links TRBV9 to TRBJ1-5, with 12 bases that match TRBD1. The V gene end was trimmed by 2 bases and the J gene end by 6 bases; junction bases not matched to a gene: 3. The CDR3 runs to 15 residues. Per germline, CDR1 SGDLS and CDR2 YYNGEE. The DNA of the CDR3 is TGTGCCAGCAGCGTCGGGGACAGGGGGCCTCAGCCCCAGCATTTT. Translation: CASSVGDRGPQPQHF. Full variable domain (remainder filled in from reference TRBV9 and TRBJ1-5): DSGVTQTPKHLITATGQRVTLRCSPRSGDLSVYWYQQSLDQGLQFLIQYYNGEERAKGNILERFSAQQFPDLHSELNLSSLELGDSALYFCASSVGDRGPQPQHFGDGTRLSIL.

To note about this clone: Other DNA sequences in the sample encode the same CDR3. This chain uses TRBV30 with TRBJ1-4, with D uncertain. Germline CDR1 is GTSNPN and CDR2 is SVGIG (reference sequence). CDR3 length equals 15 residues. Trimming removed 8 bases at V and 11 bases at J, with 27 bases between. CDR3 loop: CARTLVGPALGKLFF. The CDR3 coding sequence is TGTGCCCGGACCCTAGTTGGTCCCGCCTTAGGGAAACTGTTTTTT.

This clone was detected only a few times. In DNA, the CDR3 is TGTGCCAGTAGTAAACGTGTTGAAGCTTTCTTT. Its protein is CASSKRVEAFF. V gene TRBV19 combines with J gene TRBJ1-1, with unresolved D. Trimming left V 4 bases short and J 7 bases short, with 7 bases between. Looked up from germline, CDR1 is LNHDA and CDR2 is SQIVND (reference sequence). The CDR3 contains 11 residues. The full variable domain, in which reference TRBV19 and TRBJ1-1 provide the parts outside the CDR3, is DGGITQSPKYLFRKEGQNVTLSCEQNLNHDAMYWYRQDPGQGLRLIYYSQIVNDFQKGDIAEGYSVSREKKESFPLTVTSAQKNPTAFYLCASSKRVEAFFGQGTRLTVV.

The chain is built from TRBV5-1 and TRBJ2-3, with a weak D call TRBD1 (6 bases). Germline assignment: CDR1 SGHRS and CDR2 YFSETQ. Trimming left V 4 bases short and J 2 bases short, with 20 bases between. The CDR3 is made up of 17 amino acids. CDR3 DNA: TGCGCCAGCAGCAGCCCCCCGACAGGCACGATCACAGATACGCAGTATTTT. Its protein product is CASSSPPTGTITDTQYF.

The J gene is TRBJ1-2, the V gene TRBV5-1, with D possibly being TRBD1 (6 bases). The ends were cut back, 0 bases at V and 2 bases at J, with 8 bases in the middle. The CDR3 runs 14 residues. Germline V gene data show CDR1 as SGHRS and CDR2 as YFSETQ. The CDR3 loop is CASSLVQGNYGYTF. The CDR3 nucleotides are TGCGCCAGCAGCTTGGTTCAGGGGAACTATGGCTACACCTTC.

This chain joins TRBV2 and TRBJ1-5, with TRBD1 as a possible D gene (5 bases). From germline, CDR1 is SNHLY and CDR2 FYNNEI. The CDR3 sequence is 15 residues long. V was cut by 7 bases and J by 3 bases, with 16 bases left in between. CDR3 protein: CASTQARGVNQPQHF. The CDR3 DNA is TGTGCCAGCACCCAGGCGCGGGGGGTCAATCAGCCCCAGCATTTT. Full variable domain (missing parts from reference TRBV2 and TRBJ1-5): EPEVTQTPSHQVTQMGQEVILRCVPISNHLYFYWYRQILGQKVEFLVSFYNNEISEKSEIFDDQFSVERPDGSNFTLKIRSTKLEDSAMYFCASTQARGVNQPQHFGDGTRLSIL.

Regarding this clone: At one end the junction does not follow the germline gene, possibly because of a read error. Within the sample, other DNA sequences also encode this same CDR3. The V gene is TRBV7-7, the J gene TRBJ2-5; 9 bases match TRBD2. Germline values: CDR1 SSHAT, CDR2 FNYEAQ (reference sequence). CDR3 length equals 13 residues. CDR3 DNA: TGTGCTAGCAGCCTGGGACTAGCAGAGACCCAGTACTTC. Its protein is CASSLGLAETQYF. Looking up the rest from reference TRBV7-7 and TRBJ2-5 gives the full variable domain: GAGVSQSPRYKVTKRGQDVTLRCDPISSHATLYWYQQALGQGPEFLTYFNYEAQPDKSGLPSDRFSAERPEGSISTLTIQRTEQRDSAMYRCASSLGLAETQYFGPGTRLLVL.

This chain uses TRBV4-3 with TRBJ2-7; D uncertain. The CDR3 runs 13 residues. Germline values: CDR1 LGHNA, CDR2 YSLEER. V lost 1 base, J lost 2 bases, and 6 bases lay in between. CDR3 loop: CASSQGVAYEQYF. CDR3 in DNA: TGCGCCAGCAGCCAAGGGGTAGCCTACGAGCAGTACTTC.

The chain links TRBV27 to TRBJ2-3; D uncertain. Germline V CDR1 and CDR2: MNHEY, SMNVEV (reference sequence). The CDR3 loop spans 14 amino acids. With 4 bases removed from V and 4 bases from J, the gap between germline ends came to 12 bases. The CDR3 loop reads CASSSETTADTQYF. DNA of the CDR3: TGTGCCAGCAGTTCGGAAACGACTGCAGATACGCAGTATTTT.

The chain carries TRBV5-6 and TRBJ2-7; the D is unclear. Between the trimmed V and J ends, which lost 2 bases and 5 bases, there was a span of 11 bases. Germline CDR1 reads SGHDT; CDR2 reads YYEEEE. This CDR3 comprises 13 residues. The CDR3 here is CASSFQEGHEQYF. The DNA of the CDR3 is TGTGCCAGCAGCTTCCAGGAAGGCCACGAGCAGTACTTC.

This clone was seen a few times. The rearrangement uses TRBV7-2 and TRBJ2-1; D is undetermined. CDR1 is SGHTA, CDR2 FQGNSA, per germline. Trimming took off 5 bases at V and 10 bases at J, with 9 bases between the two ends. CDR3 length equals 11 residues. CDR3 DNA sequence: TGTGCCAGCAGCCCCCAGGTGGAGCAGTTCTTC. Encoded protein: CASSPQVEQFF.

CDR3 protein: CASTTSTRGTAYEQYF. The CDR3 bases are TGTGCCAGCACCACATCGACGCGGGGGACGGCCTACGAGCAGTACTTC. The chain has TRBV27 and TRBJ2-7; 7 nucleotides align to TRBD2. V dropped 7 bases and J dropped 2; count of bases not matched to a gene: 14. The CDR3 runs 16 residues. The germline CDR1 and CDR2 sequences are MNHEY and SMNVEV (reference sequence).